These 10 T cell receptor beta chains were sequenced from one sample in a study of cytomegalovirus exposure and HLA in healthy donors. PCR involved 60 Vbeta and 13 Jbeta primers. The table came from immunoSEQ multiplex PCR; TCRdb's copy has only in-frame clones and leaves some out. The data show some 140,000 clones, roughly 77% seen once. Input material: PBMCs. All receptors come from a female donor in good health and CMV-seronegative.

V gene TRBV7-9 combines with J gene TRBJ2-1; a weak D match, TRBD1 (5 bases). Per the germline V gene, CDR1 is SEHNR and CDR2 is FQNEAQ (reference sequence). The CDR3 has 16 residues. Between the trimmed V and J ends, which lost 3 bases and 8 bases, there was a span of 20 bases. The CDR3 DNA sequence: TGTGCCAGCAGCTTGTTGTCAGGGCCTTCCTGGGATGAGCAGTTCTTC. Translation: CASSLLSGPSWDEQFF.

This clone appeared once. This chain connects TRBV5-6 to TRBJ2-1, with TRBD2 as a possible D gene (7 bases). CDR3 length equals 16 residues. Trimming took off 3 bases at V and 1 base at J, with 14 bases between the two ends. Germline loops: CDR1 SGHDT, CDR2 YYEEEE. The CDR3 reads CASSSGAGTSYNEQFF. The CDR3 nucleotides read TGTGCCAGCAGCTCCGGAGCGGGGACATCCTACAATGAGCAGTTCTTC.

The chain recombines TRBV27 with TRBJ2-7, with D possibly matching TRBD1 (5 bases). Germline lookup yields CDR1 MNHEY and CDR2 SMNVEV (reference sequence). V lost 5 bases and J lost 3, with 11 bases in between. CDR3 length: 13 amino acids. DNA of the CDR3: TGTGCCAGCAGTCCGGACATTTACTACGAGCAGTACTTC. Translated: CASSPDIYYEQYF.

The genes are TRBV1 and TRBJ2-7; the table assigns TRBD2, which was not confirmed against the DNA. TRBV1 is described as a pseudogene. The CDR3 totals 18 residues. The CDR3 loop reads CTSSQVRPVSGRPHEQYF. The CDR3 nucleotides read TGCACCAGCAGCCAAGTACGACCCGTCAGCGGGAGGCCCCACGAGCAGTACTTC.

CDR3 in amino acids: CASSIGGLGNQPQHF. As DNA, the CDR3 is TGTGCCAGTAGTATCGGGGGGCTTGGCAATCAGCCCCAGCATTTT. The chain links TRBV19 to TRBJ1-5; TRBD1 is a possible D gene (6 bases). Germline lookup yields CDR1 LNHDA and CDR2 SQIVND (reference sequence). The CDR3 extends over 15 amino acids. V shed 3 bases and J shed 2 bases, with 11 bases lying between them.

The chain combines TRBV19 with TRBJ2-7, with D perhaps TRBD2 (5 bases). V was trimmed by 7 bases and J by 2 bases, leaving 15 bases between them. Per germline, CDR1 LNHDA and CDR2 SQIVND (reference sequence). The CDR3 contains 14 residues. The CDR3 region has the DNA TGTGCCAGTAAAGTAACGACTACTACCTACGAGCAGTACTTC. Protein: CASKVTTTTYEQYF. Full variable domain (rest looked up from reference TRBV19 and TRBJ2-7): DGGITQSPKYLFRKEGQNVTLSCEQNLNHDAMYWYRQDPGQGLRLIYYSQIVNDFQKGDIAEGYSVSREKKESFPLTVTSAQKNPTAFYLCASKVTTTTYEQYFGPGTRLTVT.

The chain couples TRBV15 to TRBJ2-7; 7 bases are a match to TRBD1. The V segment lost 3 bases and the J segment 7 bases; nucleotides outside the gene matches: 9. From germline, CDR1 is LNHNV and CDR2 YYDKDF (reference sequence). The CDR3 totals 14 residues. For the CDR3, the DNA is TGTGCCACCAGCAGCAAGACAGGGTCAAGTGAGCAGTACTTC. Translating gives CATSSKTGSSEQYF.

The V call is TRBV2, the J call TRBJ2-1, with D hard to call. Germline V gene lookup returns CDR1 SNHLY and CDR2 FYNNEI. V was shortened by 2 bases and J by 8 bases, with 13 bases between the two germline ends. The length of the CDR3 is 14 residues. CDR3 region: CASSEPVLIHEQFF. The CDR3 coding sequence is TGTGCCAGCAGTGAACCAGTTTTGATCCATGAGCAGTTCTTC.

V gene TRBV9 combines with J gene TRBJ2-1, with 12 bases fitting TRBD2. Per the germline V gene, CDR1 is SGDLS and CDR2 is YYNGEE. V lost 0 bases, J lost 5 bases, and 0 bases stayed unmatched. The CDR3 contains 15 residues. CDR3: CASSVGTSGNNEQFF. The DNA for the CDR3 is TGTGCCAGCAGCGTAGGGACTAGCGGGAACAATGAGCAGTTCTTC.

The rearrangement links TRBV6-1 to TRBJ1-6, with 9 bases that match TRBD1. The CDR3 runs to 14 residues. The V gene's germline CDR1 is MNHNS and CDR2 SASEGT. With 7 bases clipped from V and 8 bases from J, the junction kept 6 bases outside the gene matches. CDR3 in DNA: TGTGCCAGCACCCTAACAGGGGGCCATTCACCCCTCCACTTT. The encoded protein is CASTLTGGHSPLHF.